Shown below are 25 T cell receptor beta chains from a single sample sequenced in a study of vaccination effects on CD4 cells after COVID-19. Before any sequencing was done, the ViraFEST assay used viral peptide pools to expand antigen-specific CD4+ T cells. Culturing for 10 to 11 days preceded CD4+ T cell isolation. Participants completed two doses of the BNT162b2 or mRNA-1273 vaccine. These receptors have no known antigen. TCRdb's table, derived via immunoSEQ multiplex PCR, lists solely in-frame clones and lacks some. Among 20,000 to 30,000 clones listed, over 70% were seen once. The sequenced sample was CD4+ T cells from PBMCs cultured with SARS-CoV-2 spike peptides, obtained after COVID-19 vaccination. Receptors were obtained from a human donor who received a COVID-19 vaccine.

The rearrangement joins TRBV27 to TRBJ1-5; 9 nucleotides align to TRBD1. Germline V gene data show CDR1 as MNHEY and CDR2 as SMNVEV (reference sequence). The trim removed 6 bases at V and 5 bases at J, leaving 5 bases unmatched. The CDR3 covers 14 residues. The chain's CDR3 is CASSLDRGYQPQHF. CDR3 nucleotide sequence: TGTGCCAGCAGCTTGGACAGGGGCTATCAGCCCCAGCATTTT.

The CDR3 sequence: CASSHPGQGNPSGVYF. As DNA, the CDR3 is TGCGCCAGCAGCCACCCGGGACAGGGAAACCCTAGCGGGGTGTACTTC. The rearrangement uses TRBV4-1 and TRBJ2-7; D tentatively reads TRBD1 or TRBD2 (9 bases each). Between the trimmed V and J ends, which lost 3 bases and 12 bases, there was a span of 27 bases. The CDR3 sequence is 16 residues long. Germline V gene data show CDR1 as MGHRA and CDR2 as YSYEKL.

CDR3 amino acids: CASSNLQGAVGYTF. In nucleotides, the CDR3 is TGTGCCAGTAGTAATCTGCAGGGGGCGGTTGGCTACACCTTC. The gene calls are TRBV19 and TRBJ1-2, with 8 bases fitting TRBD1. Per germline, CDR1 LNHDA and CDR2 SQIVND (reference sequence). This CDR3 has 14 amino acids. The junction had 8 bases not matched to a gene; V was cut back by 4 bases and J by 7 bases. The whole variable domain, remainder taken from reference TRBV19 and TRBJ1-2, is DGGITQSPKYLFRKEGQNVTLSCEQNLNHDAMYWYRQDPGQGLRLIYYSQIVNDFQKGDIAEGYSVSREKKESFPLTVTSAQKNPTAFYLCASSNLQGAVGYTFGSGTRLTVV.

The V gene is TRBV7-9, the J gene TRBJ1-1; D gene uncertain. The CDR3 has 17 residues. Trimming shortened V by 3 bases and J by 3 bases, and 20 bases separated the two germline ends. The germline CDR1 and CDR2 sequences are SEHNR and FQNEAQ (reference sequence). This CDR3 is CASSLGLFHRPDTEAFF. Here the CDR3 DNA reads TGTGCCAGCAGCTTGGGCCTTTTCCATCGGCCAGACACTGAAGCTTTCTTT.

The chain has TRBV6-5 and TRBJ1-1, with D unclear. Germline CDR1 reads MNHEY; CDR2 reads SVGAGI. This CDR3 is built from 14 residues. Between the trimmed V and J ends, which lost 3 bases and 5 bases, there was a span of 13 bases. For the CDR3, the DNA is TGTGCCAGCAGTTATAGGCAGTGGGGTACTGAAGCTTTCTTT. Translation gives CASSYRQWGTEAFF.

The table lists this clone with a count of one. The V gene is TRBV6-2 or TRBV6-3, the J gene TRBJ2-7; possibly TRBD1 for D (6 bases). Germline CDR1 MNHEY, CDR2 SVGEGT. Between the trimmed V and J ends, which lost 2 bases and 6 bases, there was a span of 11 bases. The CDR3 contains 13 residues. The CDR3 DNA reads as TGTGCCAGCAGTTACGCGACAGGCCGCGAGCAGTACTTC. Translated: CASSYATGREQYF.

This chain connects TRBV24-1 to TRBJ1-5; D not certain. The CDR3 has 15 amino acids. Per germline, CDR1 KGHDR and CDR2 SFDVKD. Trimming took off 6 bases at V and 0 bases at J, with 11 bases between the two ends. The CDR3 protein is CATSPGGNSNQPQHF. The CDR3 DNA follows: TGTGCCACCAGTCCCGGTGGGAATAGCAATCAGCCCCAGCATTTT.

The chain links TRBV10-3 to TRBJ1-5, with D possibly being TRBD1 (6 bases). The V end was cut by 3 bases, the J end by 1 base, with 13 bases between. The CDR3 runs to 16 residues. CDR1 and CDR2 (germline): ENHRY, SYGVKD. The CDR3 reads CAISDFDRTSNQPQHF. CDR3 sequence (DNA): TGTGCCATCAGTGACTTTGACAGGACCAGCAATCAGCCCCAGCATTTT.

By share, this clone counts as medium-sized. The chain joins TRBV30 to TRBJ1-6; no clear D. CDR1 and CDR2 (germline): GTSNPN, SVGIG (reference sequence). There are 14 residues in the CDR3. Trimming took 4 bases from V and 10 from J, leaving 17 bases between them. The CDR3 region is CAWTLRAVGSPLHF. The DNA of the CDR3 is TGTGCCTGGACCCTCCGGGCGGTTGGATCACCCCTCCACTTT. Full variable domain (remainder filled in from reference TRBV30 and TRBJ1-6): SQTIHQWPATLVQPVGSPLSLECTVEGTSNPNLYWYRQAAGRGLQLLFYSVGIGQISSEVPQNLSASRPQDRQFILSSKKLLLSDSGFYLCAWTLRAVGSPLHFGNGTRLTVT.

The J gene is TRBJ2-1, the V gene TRBV2, with D unclear. Germline assignment: CDR1 SNHLY and CDR2 FYNNEI. The V gene lost 2 bases and the J gene lost 6 bases, with 5 bases spanning the gap. The CDR3 spans 12 residues. The CDR3 sequence is CASSELFNEQFF. Written as DNA, the CDR3 is TGTGCCAGCAGTGAACTGTTCAATGAGCAGTTCTTC. Using reference TRBV2 and TRBJ2-1 for the parts outside the CDR3, the full variable domain is EPEVTQTPSHQVTQMGQEVILRCVPISNHLYFYWYRQILGQKVEFLVSFYNNEISEKSEIFDDQFSVERPDGSNFTLKIRSTKLEDSAMYFCASSELFNEQFFGPGTRLTVL.

This chain joins TRBV11-2 and TRBJ2-7; D not certain. Per germline, CDR1 SGHAT and CDR2 FQNNGV. The V end was cut by 5 bases, the J end by 3 bases, with 11 bases between. There are 13 residues in the CDR3. The CDR3 reads CASSPPARYEQYF. The CDR3 nucleotides read TGTGCCAGCAGCCCGCCGGCCCGCTACGAGCAGTACTTC.

The V call is TRBV4-1, the J call TRBJ1-5, with D tentatively TRBD1 (5 bases). The ends were cut back, 1 base at V and 4 bases at J, with 14 bases in the middle. This CDR3 is built from 16 residues. Germline CDR1 is MGHRA and CDR2 is YSYEKL. The CDR3 sequence: CASSQVAAGRNQPQHF. The CDR3 nucleotides read TGCGCCAGCAGCCAAGTAGCGGCAGGGCGGAATCAGCCCCAGCATTTT.

V usage is TRBV25-1 and J usage is TRBJ1-2, with D uncertain. The CDR3 extends over 14 amino acids. V was shortened by 8 bases and J by 5 bases, with 18 bases between the two germline ends. In germline, CDR1 is MGHDK, CDR2 SYGVNS. CDR3 region: CASAALDAPYGYTF. CDR3 bases: TGTGCCAGCGCCGCCTTGGACGCTCCTTATGGCTACACCTTC.

This clone has only a few counts. The chain recombines TRBV30 with TRBJ1-5; 10 bases fit TRBD1. V trimming: 3 bases; J trimming: 7 bases; junction bases outside the gene matches: 6. This CDR3 region has 14 residues. Germline V gives CDR1 GTSNPN, CDR2 SVGIG (reference sequence). The CDR3 sequence: CAWSRDRGGQPQHF. In nucleotides, the CDR3 is TGTGCCTGGAGCCGGGACAGGGGAGGCCAGCCCCAGCATTTT.

V gene TRBV6-5 combines with J gene TRBJ2-5; TRBD2 aligns across 8 bases. V was pared by 0 bases and J by 4 bases, with 7 bases of the junction left unmatched. CDR1 and CDR2 (germline): MNHEY, SVGAGI. The CDR3 loop spans 16 amino acids. DNA of the CDR3: TGTGCCAGCAGTTACTCCAAAGGACTAGCCTCAGAGACCCAGTACTTC. Translating it yields CASSYSKGLASETQYF.

The rearrangement links TRBV7-9 to TRBJ1-2, with a tentative D call TRBD1 (5 bases). Deletions cut 5 bases from V and 6 bases from J, with 13 bases between. Germline V gene data show CDR1 as SEHNR and CDR2 as FQNEAQ (reference sequence). The CDR3 spans 13 residues. CDR3 loop: CASSKRGGDGYTF. The CDR3 nucleotides read TGTGCCAGCAGCAAAAGGGGCGGGGATGGCTACACCTTC.

This chain uses TRBV28 with TRBJ2-7, with a weak D call TRBD1 (6 bases). Germline assignment: CDR1 MDHEN and CDR2 SYDVKM. The ends were cut back, 4 bases at V and 3 bases at J, with 25 bases in the middle. The CDR3 is 18 amino acids. The CDR3 is CASSSPGQARPRLYEQYF. CDR3 DNA sequence: TGTGCCAGCAGTTCACCGGGACAAGCCCGTCCCCGCCTCTACGAGCAGTACTTC.

The V and J genes are TRBV10-2 and TRBJ1-3; no clear D. Germline V gives CDR1 WSHSY, CDR2 SAAADI. The germline V and J ends were trimmed by 0 bases and 2 bases, with 5 bases remaining between them. The CDR3 loop spans 14 amino acids. CDR3 coding DNA: TGCGCCAGCAGTGAGTCGACGGCTGGAAACACCATATATTTT. It encodes CASSESTAGNTIYF.

This sequence joins TRBV7-8 and TRBJ1-6; 11 bases are shared with TRBD1. The J segment lost 9 bases and the V segment lost 5 bases, leaving 3 bases of the junction unmatched. Germline-derived CDR1 and CDR2 are SGHVS and FQNEAQ. The CDR3 loop spans 14 amino acids. Here the CDR3 reads CASSAGTGGSPLHF. The DNA of the CDR3 is TGTGCCAGCAGCGCCGGGACAGGGGGTTCACCCCTCCACTTT.

The J gene is TRBJ1-3, the V gene TRBV11-2; D not resolved. Per germline, CDR1 SGHAT and CDR2 FQNNGV. CDR3 length: 16 amino acids. The V and J ends lost 2 bases and 1 base respectively, with 12 bases between them. As DNA, the CDR3 is TGTGCCAGCAGCTTAATATTCCGGGGATCTGGAAACACCATATATTTT. It codes for CASSLIFRGSGNTIYF.

This clone has only a few counts. The chain recombines TRBV4-1 with TRBJ2-7; D tentatively fits TRBD1 or TRBD2 (6 bases each). V gave up 4 bases and J gave up 3 bases, with 22 bases separating them. The CDR3 length is 17 residues. In germline, CDR1 is MGHRA, CDR2 YSYEKL. The CDR3 spells CASSPSTMRGRHYEQYF. Written as DNA, the CDR3 is TGCGCCAGCAGCCCTTCCACCATGAGGGGGAGGCACTACGAGCAGTACTTC.

This chain links TRBV27 with TRBJ2-3; 11 nucleotides line up with TRBD2. Trimming removed 3 bases from V and 0 bases from J; junction bases left unmatched: 11. Per the germline V gene, CDR1 is MNHEY and CDR2 is SMNVEV (reference sequence). The CDR3 is 19 amino acids. CDR3 coding DNA: TGTGCCAGCAGTTTTTTGGGGGTTCTAGCGGGAGGCAGCACAGATACGCAGTATTTT. It is translated as CASSFLGVLAGGSTDTQYF.

This chain connects TRBV6-5 to TRBJ1-3; D call uncertain. The V gene lost 2 bases and the J gene lost 0 bases, with 8 bases spanning the gap. Per germline, CDR1 MNHEY and CDR2 SVGAGI. The CDR3 length is 15 residues. The CDR3 nucleotides are TGTGCCAGCAGTTACCGCCAGGTCTCTGGAAACACCATATATTTT. Its translation: CASSYRQVSGNTIYF.

The V gene is TRBV7-9, the J gene TRBJ2-1; 9 nucleotides align to TRBD2. Germline trimming cut 10 bases from V and 15 bases from J; bases unmatched to any gene: 7. Germline V gene sequence: CDR1 SEHNR, CDR2 FQNEAQ (reference sequence). CDR3 length equals 10 residues. The CDR3 loop reads CATGTSMVFF. CDR3 nucleotide sequence: TGTGCCACCGGGACTAGCATGGTGTTCTTC.

This chain uses TRBV5-1 with TRBJ2-5; 8 bases line up with TRBD1. The J segment lost 1 base and the V segment lost 0 bases, leaving 2 bases of the junction unmatched. The CDR3 is made up of 15 amino acids. Germline assignment: CDR1 SGHRS and CDR2 YFSETQ. CDR3 nucleotides: TGCGCCAGCAGCTTGGCGACAGGGGCCCAAGAGACCCAGTACTTC. Amino acid sequence: CASSLATGAQETQYF.